This T cell receptor (beta chain) comes out of a study of T cell responses to AZD1222 COVID-19 vaccine. Study-level results: CD4 TCRs associated with vaccination spanned spike, dominating at 160-218 and 743-854. No day 14 peak samples; only post-peak repertoires were characterized. Donors were mostly white British, more females; clonal diversity possibly underestimated. Seropositive status at baseline applied to only a handful of AZD1222 recipients.

The protocol was immunoSEQ multiplex PCR, while the TCRdb copy is restricted to in-frame clones and leaves out a portion. The sample lists 110,000 to 150,000 clones; about 92% were seen once. With V trimmed by 9 bases and J by 0 bases, 8 bases remained unmatched. Germline V gene data show CDR1 as MNHNY and CDR2 as SVGAGI (reference sequence). The CDR3 is 15 amino acids. Turning to this clone: The antigen is undetermined.

The TCR was taken from an adult who received the AZD1222 COVID-19 vaccine. The chain has TRBV6-6 and TRBJ1-3, with TRBD1 identical over 7 bases. The starting material was peripheral blood, obtained 28 days after the second AZD1222 dose. CDR3 amino acids: CASTDRVYSGNTIYF. The CDR3 DNA reads TGTGCCAGTACAGACAGGGTTTACTCTGGAAACACCATATATTTT.